This TCR beta chain stems from a study of OX40 agonist ivuxolimab in advanced cancers. Study-level information: Patients were infused with ivuxolimab every 2 weeks at 0.01 to 10 mg/kg. Hepatocellular carcinoma, melanoma, renal cell or head and neck cancer occurred in dose-escalation patients. Whole-study findings and limits: At 0.1 to 3.0 mg/kg and by week 6, CD4+ and CD8+ T cells in the blood had expanded clonally.

The CDR3 totals 14 residues. V lost 7 bases and J lost 1, with 13 bases in between. The germline gives CDR1 LNHDA, CDR2 SQIVND (reference sequence). This clone occurred a few times. Its target is not known. Measured with immunoSEQ multiplex PCR; TCRdb has only the in-frame clones, and not every one. Among 100,000 or so clones, 75% to 90% were seen once, and the ten largest hold about 0.8%. The sequencing used CD4+ or CD8+ T cells sorted from blood, collected in a trial of the OX40 agonist ivuxolimab. This sequence originates from an adult with an advanced solid tumor such as melanoma, head and neck, liver or kidney cancer. The V call is TRBV19, the J call TRBJ1-1; D call uncertain. CDR3: CASTPLWGNTEAFF. In DNA, the CDR3 is TGTGCCAGTACCCCCCTGTGGGGGAACACTGAAGCTTTCTTT.